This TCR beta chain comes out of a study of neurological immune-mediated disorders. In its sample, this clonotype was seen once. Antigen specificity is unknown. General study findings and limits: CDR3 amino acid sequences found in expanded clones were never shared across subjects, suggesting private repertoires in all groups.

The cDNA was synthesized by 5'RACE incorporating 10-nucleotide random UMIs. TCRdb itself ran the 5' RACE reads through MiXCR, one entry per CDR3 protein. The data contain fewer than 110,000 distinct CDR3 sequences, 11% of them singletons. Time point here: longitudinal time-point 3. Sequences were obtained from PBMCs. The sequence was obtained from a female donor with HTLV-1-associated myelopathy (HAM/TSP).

CDR3 protein: CASQKGGPINNEQFF. As DNA, the CDR3 is TGTGCCAGCCAAAAGGGGGGACCGATAAACAATGAGCAGTTCTTC. The V call is TRBV19, the J call TRBJ2-1; D may match TRBD1 or TRBD2 (6 bases each). Trimming pared 9 bases from V and 5 bases from J, leaving 20 bases between. The germline V gene has CDR1 LNHDA and CDR2 SQIVND (reference sequence). This CDR3 contains 15 residues.